Only a few counts were recorded for the clone carrying this TCR beta chain. The DNA is left out, because the CDR3 cannot be placed on it with certainty; the CDR3 is given as TCRdb lists it. The data belong to a study of blood T cell repertoires in COVID-19. Study overall: Both acute and convalescent COVID-19 samples were obtained from the United States, Italy and Spain. T cells, B-cell-depleted T cells, or PBMCs provided the cDNA or gDNA that served as material.

Germline V gene data show CDR1 as MNHEY and CDR2 as SMNVEV (reference sequence). Including both end residues, the CDR3 is 17 amino acids long. Per the original data handling: Amplification from reference gene primers served as the basis for estimated nucleated cell counts. Sequenced by immunoSEQ multiplex PCR; TCRdb stores in-frame clones only, minus some. Clone size and V and J calls were adopted from that table, with D and trimming inferred from the DNA. The sample yields 100,000 to 130,000 clones, more than 70% seen once. The chain carries TRBV27 and TRBJ1-5. The sequenced material came from peripheral blood. The TCR was taken from a man over 45 with active or convalescent COVID-19. The CDR3 is CASSSSGWEGGNQPQHF.